This record looks at one T cell receptor (beta chain) sequence and its context. This clone was picked up a small number of times. The specificity of this receptor is unknown. No much larger clonotype is one base removed from it; base qualities were not supplied. The data belong to a study of cytomegalovirus exposure and HLA in healthy donors (dated by TCRdb to the late 2010s). Regarding the complete study: An earlier analysis of roughly 630 of the donors reported more than 250 Gb of sequence data and 100 million to 140 million unique TCR beta sequences from 190 million or so T cells. About 300 gigabases of sequencing data and tens of millions of unique TCR sequences were included in an early release covering several hundred HLA-typed donors. Of the approximately 400 genotyped donors, 81% fell in the genetic ancestry cluster associated with self-reported Caucasian donors. The study was designed to test whether signatures of past pathogen exposure could be identified by cataloging public T cell receptors. The study used immunosequencing to profile the T cell repertoires of approximately 650 subjects and linked those repertoires to cytomegalovirus serostatus. A separate validation cohort of roughly 120 different subjects was used in addition to the roughly 670-subject first cohort. High-throughput TCR immunosequencing, statistical association of individual TCRs with disease status, and machine learning were combined to predict cytomegalovirus infection status. To study patterns of TCR occurrence, a later analysis re-analyzed previously published TCR beta repertoires from several hundred donors and added high-resolution HLA genotyping. In the later analysis, no new phenotypic data were used to find candidate immune exposures; instead, reliance was placed on TCR beta sequences and their occurrence across donors. To decide whether each TCR beta V gene segment behaved as functional or pseudogenic, an earlier analysis of nearly 600 of the donors relied on high-throughput TCR beta sequencing. Alongside the repertoire data, information on donor age, sex, ethnicity and CMV serostatus was compiled. In a later genetic analysis, genome-wide SNP genotypes for about three fifths of the roughly 670 donors were used, and that subset was treated as a discovery cohort. Every repertoire in the discovery cohort had been generated on one and the same sequencing platform. HLA typing included class I and class II loci at four-digit resolution. The number of typed donors differed by locus: roughly 620-630 for A, B, C, DRB1 and DQB1; 500 to 550 for DQA1; 606 for DPA1; and some 450 for DPB1. About five DR-DQ haplotypes were treated as single units for association and clustering because of strong linkage in the cohort. Among several hundred genotyped donors of the cohort, an average of roughly 230,000 unique TCR beta nucleotide sequences was sequenced per donor, of which about 19% were non-productive.

Library preparation employed the immunoSEQ multiplex PCR assay. A mixture of 60 forward primers for TCR Vbeta segments and 13 reverse primers for TCR Jbeta segments was used in the multiplex PCR. A multiplex PCR assay on genomic DNA amplified the CDR3 region of rearranged TCR beta genes. Amplified TCR beta libraries were sequenced as 87-base-pair reads on the Illumina HiSeq System. The paper's processing steps were these. Across the roughly 600 repertoires, a later analysis counted approximately 83 million unique TCR beta chains, roughly 11 million of which were shared by at least two donors. Raw reads were error-corrected and collapsed into unique sequences by a nearest-neighbor algorithm in which closely related sequences were merged to remove PCR and sequencing errors. To assign V, D and J gene segments, CDR3 sequences were aligned to IMGT reference sequences. For a sequence to be retained, a match of at least six nucleotides was required to both a V gene segment and a J gene segment. A rearrangement was called productive if the CDR3 had no stop codons and remained in frame with V and J, and every other rearrangement was called non-productive. CDR3 was defined according to IMGT convention as the region running from the second conserved V-encoded cysteine to the conserved J-encoded phenylalanine. The earlier analysis of a few hundred of the donors excluded any sequence lacking an unambiguous match to a single V gene segment. In an earlier analysis of roughly 600 of the donors, a V segment was called functional when productive rearrangements were above 56.7%, and segregating when the standard deviation between donors exceeded 5%. A statistical classification framework was developed to diagnose cytomegalovirus status using the catalog of TCR beta chain sequences. A later analysis assigned V and J genes by comparing TCR nucleotide sequences with IMGT/GENE-DB human TR gene sequences. Using the TCRdist pipeline, a later analysis assigned CDR3 sequences along with most-parsimonious VDJ recombination scenarios. A later analysis defined each TCR beta chain by its CDR3 amino acid sequence plus V-gene family, and excluded reads lacking a unique V-gene family. As a way to deal with suspected cross-contamination and a sequencing artifact, a later analysis dropped under 600 nucleotide sequences that were highly shared and had low generation probability. In a later analysis, a clonal expansion index was calculated for each public chain from normalized within-repertoire ranks of inferred template counts. Generation probabilities in a later analysis came from a VDJ recombination model fitted to out-of-frame rearrangements, and those results were checked against IGoR. In a later analysis, hypergeometric tests were used to score TCR-TCR, TCR-HLA and TCR-CMV co-occurrence, with a repertoire-size bias correction applied to TCR pairs. In a later analysis, false discovery rates were estimated by permuting HLA or CMV assignments 20 times. In a later analysis, co-occurring TCRs were grouped with DBSCAN, and TCRdist sequence similarity was added when clustering was performed within HLA-allele-positive subsets. Co-occurrence clustering excluded repertoires with fewer than 30,000 or more than 120,000 public chains, plus five with anomalous nucleotide sharing. TCRdb took over this immuneACCESS table, retaining in-frame rearrangements with V and J assigned. Such tables are incomplete; in checked studies, under half of the missing clones stem from an unresolved V gene, and the remainder is unexplained. V and J calls plus clone size are reproduced from that table; the DNA served to infer D and trimming. The table for this sample lists more than 95,000 clones; 77% of them were counted only once. In total, the top ten clones hold 4% to 5% of the sample.

In total, 666 healthy bone marrow donors made up the cohort. Cohort members were all nominally healthy when sampled, although unrecorded immune exposures were likely present. The donor was CMV seropositive and belonged to the group of some 290 seropositive cohort members. A peripheral blood sample was collected from each donor, and TCR beta sequencing was performed on peripheral blood mononuclear cells. The Qiagen DNeasy Blood Extraction Kit was used to extract genomic DNA from the blood cell samples. The paper's findings and limits, for the study overall: Several of the top co-occurrence clusters appeared to be linked to parvovirus B19, influenza, CMV and Epstein-Barr virus, according to a later analysis. A further reported finding was that TCR beta sequences accurately predicted the HLA-A and HLA-B alleles for most subjects in the first cohort. The authors suggested that the approach could potentially be extended to other disease states and immunological phenotypes. Presence/absence analyses assumed roughly uniform sequencing depth across donors, an assumption that may not hold. Because HLA typing was unavailable for some donors at each locus, only the typed subset was used in association tests. The 87-base-pair reads could not distinguish some IMGT-functional V segments, including TRBV6-2 and TRBV6-3, so those segments were excluded. A few of the identified cytomegalovirus-associated TCR beta chains were confirmed in vitro to be specific for cytomegalovirus antigens. In this cohort, only TCR beta chains were sequenced, and detectable features were limited by the absence of alpha or paired-chain data. Immune exposure information for the cohort was limited to CMV serostatus. In both the original and validation cohorts, the classifier was reported to diagnose cytomegalovirus status with high specificity and sensitivity. The earlier analysis of approximately 590 of the donors excluded 15 to 20 rarely observed V segments, including chromosome 9 orphons, because counts were too low. In a later analysis, some 17,000 TCR beta sequences were associated with specific HLA alleles at a false discovery rate of 0.05. Correlated functional status among segregating V segments might be attributable to linkage disequilibrium, but an unknown experimental factor could not be ruled out. When HLA alleles, especially DR and DQ, strongly co-occurred, TCR associations were difficult to assign to individual alleles. Most CMV-associated TCR beta chains appeared to be HLA-restricted in a later analysis, and the HLA associations seemed to be driven largely by CMV exposure. Compared with equally common non-associated chains, HLA-associated TCR beta chains in a later analysis were more clonally expanded and had lower generation probabilities. Across donors, most TCR sequences were observed very rarely, whereas some public TCRs were present in many individuals. In an earlier analysis of fewer than 700 of the donors, most TCR beta V segments appeared in productive rearrangements about 90% or about 30% of the time, broadly matching IMGT annotations. A later genetic analysis reported fewer N-insertions in productive TCRs among donors in an Asian-associated ancestry cluster than the roughly 700-donor mean. The study gave a list of roughly 150 TCR beta chains associated with cytomegalovirus. A later genetic analysis associated a missense DCLRE1C variant with V-gene and J-gene trimming of TCR beta chains, and an independent cohort replicated the association. A cluster of highly shared sequence variants was judged likely to represent a technical artifact of the sequencing pipeline. According to a later analysis, TCR association rates differed among HLA loci, with DRB1 alleles showing the most associated TCRs and HLA-C alleles showing the fewest.

From the germline V gene (reference sequence), CDR1 is SGHNT and CDR2 is YYREEE. V is pruned by 4 bases and J by 7 bases, leaving 11 bases of the junction without a gene match. The CDR3 numbers 15 residues from cysteine through phenylalanine. Of the read, only the CDR3 DNA is kept; its 45 bases are in frame from base 1. Recombination joined TRBV5-4 with TRBJ2-7; TRBD1 fits 10 bases in the junction. The receptor was isolated from a man between 50 and 59 years old in good health and CMV-seropositive. The sample comprised PBMCs. Read as DNA, the sequence is TGTGCCAGCAGCCGAACCGGGACAGGGGCCTGGGAGCAGTACTTC. It codes for CASSRTGTGAWEQYF.